This TCR beta chain came from a study of cytomegalovirus exposure and HLA in healthy donors. Study observations and caveats: In an earlier analysis, in under 700 donors, most V segments appeared productive either ~90% or ~30% of the time.

With 60 Vbeta and 13 Jbeta primers, the PCR was carried out. TCRdb's copy holds only in-frame clones and misses some; the assay was immunoSEQ multiplex PCR. There are over 150,000 clones in the sample; about 80% occur only once, and about 4% lies in the top ten. Germline lookup yields CDR1 SGHNT and CDR2 YENEEA. The ends were cut back, 5 bases at V and 0 bases at J, with 7 bases in the middle. This CDR3 comprises 14 residues. Concerning this clone itself: Antigen specificity is unknown.

This receptor was obtained from a woman aged 40 to 50 in good health and CMV-seronegative. The V gene is TRBV11-3, the J gene TRBJ1-4; D is undetermined. Material: PBMCs. CDR3 coding DNA: TGTGCCAGCAGCCCAACAGCAACTAATGAAAAACTGTTTTTT. Protein: CASSPTATNEKLFF.